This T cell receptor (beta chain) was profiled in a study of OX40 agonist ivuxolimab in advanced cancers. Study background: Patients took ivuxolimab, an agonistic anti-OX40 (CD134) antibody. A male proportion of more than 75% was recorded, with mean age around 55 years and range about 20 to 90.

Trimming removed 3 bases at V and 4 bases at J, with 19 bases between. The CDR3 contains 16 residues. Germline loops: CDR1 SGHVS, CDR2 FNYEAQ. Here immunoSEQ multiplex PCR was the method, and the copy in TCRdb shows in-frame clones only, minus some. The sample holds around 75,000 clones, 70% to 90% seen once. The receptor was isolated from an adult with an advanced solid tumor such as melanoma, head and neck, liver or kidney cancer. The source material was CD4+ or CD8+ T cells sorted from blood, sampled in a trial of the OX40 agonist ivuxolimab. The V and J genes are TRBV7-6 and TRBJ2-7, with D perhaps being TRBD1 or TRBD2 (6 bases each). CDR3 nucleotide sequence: TGTGCCAGCAGCTTGCCCCCTGCCGGGGGCGGGTACGAGCAGTACTTC. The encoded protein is CASSLPPAGGGYEQYF.